Reported below is one T cell receptor (beta chain). The sample is drawn from a study of blood T cell repertoires in COVID-19. The wider study: Samples taken during acute and convalescent COVID-19 were collected in the United States, Italy and Spain.

Original processing methods: Counts of nucleated cells, estimated from reference gene primer amplification, were obtained. Measured with immunoSEQ multiplex PCR; TCRdb has only the in-frame clones, and not every one. The V and J calls and clone size come from that table; D and trimming were worked out from the DNA. The repertoire includes about 20,000 clones, 88% of them detected once, and over 4% sits in the top ten. The CDR3 is made up of 14 amino acids. V shed 5 bases, J shed 6 bases, and the junction held 8 bases outside the gene matches. Germline loops: CDR1 SGHTA, CDR2 FQGTGA. Clinical history as reported by participants underpinned cohort assignment. Among Cohort 3 donors, those recovered had two negative PCRs, clearance, or symptom resolution.

V is TRBV7-3 and J is TRBJ1-1; the match to TRBD1 covers 8 bases. The sequenced sample consisted of PBMCs or T cells enriched from blood (not recorded which). This sequence was found in a woman aged 25 to 39 who had recovered from COVID-19. The CDR3 spells CASSAQTGDPEAFF. The CDR3 DNA is TGTGCCAGCAGCGCCCAGACAGGGGACCCTGAAGCTTTCTTT.